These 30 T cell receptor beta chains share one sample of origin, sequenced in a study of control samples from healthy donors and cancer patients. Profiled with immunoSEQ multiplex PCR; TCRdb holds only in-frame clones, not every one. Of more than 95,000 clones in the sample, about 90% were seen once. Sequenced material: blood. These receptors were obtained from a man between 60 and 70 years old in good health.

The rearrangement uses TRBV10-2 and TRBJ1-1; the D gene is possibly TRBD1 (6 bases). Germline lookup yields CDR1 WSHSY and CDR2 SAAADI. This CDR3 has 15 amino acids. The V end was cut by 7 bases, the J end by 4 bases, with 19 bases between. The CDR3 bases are TGCGCCAGCATTCAGGTCTGGGGGGCGATCACTGAAGCTTTCTTT. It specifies CASIQVWGAITEAFF.

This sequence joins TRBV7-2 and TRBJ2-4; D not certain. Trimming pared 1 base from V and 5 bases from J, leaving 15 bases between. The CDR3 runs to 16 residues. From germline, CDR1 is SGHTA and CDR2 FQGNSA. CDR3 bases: TGTGCCAGCAGCTTAGTAGGGTCCGCCGTAGAAAACATTCAGTACTTC. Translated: CASSLVGSAVENIQYF.

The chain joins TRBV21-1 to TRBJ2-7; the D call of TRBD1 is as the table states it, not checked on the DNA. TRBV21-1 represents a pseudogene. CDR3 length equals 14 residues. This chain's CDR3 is CASSAPTGGHEQYF. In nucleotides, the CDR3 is TGTGCCAGCAGCGCTCCGACAGGGGGCCACGAGCAGTACTTC.

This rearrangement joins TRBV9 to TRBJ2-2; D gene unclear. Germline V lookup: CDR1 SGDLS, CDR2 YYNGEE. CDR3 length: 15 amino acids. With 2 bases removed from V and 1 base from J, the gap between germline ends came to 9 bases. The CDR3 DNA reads TGTGCCAGCAGCGTTGGACGGGTGAACACCGGGGAGCTGTTTTTT. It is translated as CASSVGRVNTGELFF.

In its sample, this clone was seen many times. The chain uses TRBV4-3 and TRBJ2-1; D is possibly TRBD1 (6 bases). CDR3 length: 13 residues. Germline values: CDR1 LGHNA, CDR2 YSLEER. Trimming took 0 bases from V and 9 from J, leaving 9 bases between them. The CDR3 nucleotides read TGCGCCAGCAGCCAAGATGGGGGCTTTGAGCAGTTCTTC. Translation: CASSQDGGFEQFF.

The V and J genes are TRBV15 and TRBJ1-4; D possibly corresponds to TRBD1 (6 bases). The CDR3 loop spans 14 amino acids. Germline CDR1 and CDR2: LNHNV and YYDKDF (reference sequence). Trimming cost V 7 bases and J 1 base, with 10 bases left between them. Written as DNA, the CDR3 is TGTGCCACCACCCTACAGGGAACTAATGAAAAACTGTTTTTT. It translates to CATTLQGTNEKLFF.

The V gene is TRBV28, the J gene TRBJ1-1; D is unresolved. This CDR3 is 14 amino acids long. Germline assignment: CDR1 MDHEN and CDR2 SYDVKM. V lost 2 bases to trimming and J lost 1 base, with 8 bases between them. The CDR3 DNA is TGTGCCAGCAGTTTAGTGATGGAGAACACTGAAGCTTTCTTT. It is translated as CASSLVMENTEAFF.

In nucleotides, the CDR3 is TGTGCCAGCAGCCAAGCGAGGACAGGGGGCTACGAGCAGTACTTC. Residues: CASSQARTGGYEQYF. The gene calls are TRBV3-1 (or the pseudogene TRBV3-2) and TRBJ2-7, with 10 bases identical to TRBD1. The CDR3 covers 15 residues. V trimming: 1 base; J trimming: 3 bases; junction bases outside the gene matches: 3. Germline V gene lookup returns CDR1 LGHDT and CDR2 YNNKEL (reference sequence).

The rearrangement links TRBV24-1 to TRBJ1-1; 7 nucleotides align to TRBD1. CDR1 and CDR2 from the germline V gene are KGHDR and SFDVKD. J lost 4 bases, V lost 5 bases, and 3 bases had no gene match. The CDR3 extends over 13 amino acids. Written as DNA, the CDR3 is TGTGCCACCAGTGGACAGGGCGGCACTGAAGCTTTCTTT. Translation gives CATSGQGGTEAFF.

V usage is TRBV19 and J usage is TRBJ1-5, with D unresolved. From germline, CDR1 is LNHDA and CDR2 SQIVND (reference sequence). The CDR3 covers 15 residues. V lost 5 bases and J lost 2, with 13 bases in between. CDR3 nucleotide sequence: TGTGCCAGTAGTGTTTCTGGGATGGGCAATCAGCCCCAGCATTTT. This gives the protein CASSVSGMGNQPQHF.

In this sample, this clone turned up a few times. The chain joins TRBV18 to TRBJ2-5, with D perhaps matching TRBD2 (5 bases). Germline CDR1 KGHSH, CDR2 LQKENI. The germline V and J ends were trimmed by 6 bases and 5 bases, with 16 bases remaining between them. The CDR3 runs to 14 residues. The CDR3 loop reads CASSYTDYTETQYF. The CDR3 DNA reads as TGTGCCAGCTCTTACACTGACTATACCGAGACCCAGTACTTC.

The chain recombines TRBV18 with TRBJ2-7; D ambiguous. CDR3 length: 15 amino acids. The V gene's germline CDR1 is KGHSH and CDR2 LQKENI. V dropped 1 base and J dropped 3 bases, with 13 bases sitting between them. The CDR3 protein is CASSPLQATFYEQYF. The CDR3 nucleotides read TGTGCCAGCTCACCACTCCAGGCCACATTCTACGAGCAGTACTTC.

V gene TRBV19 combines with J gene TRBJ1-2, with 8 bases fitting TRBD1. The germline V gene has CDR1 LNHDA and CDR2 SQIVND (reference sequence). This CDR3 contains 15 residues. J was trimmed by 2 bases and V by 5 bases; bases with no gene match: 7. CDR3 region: CASSLTGAANYGYTF. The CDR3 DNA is TGTGCCAGTAGTTTGACAGGGGCCGCCAACTATGGCTACACCTTC.

The CDR3 DNA is TGTGCCAGCAGTCCCAAGACAGGGGTTTTTGGTCAGCCCCAGCATTTT. Protein sequence: CASSPKTGVFGQPQHF. The rearrangement uses TRBV28 and TRBJ1-5; 8 nucleotides line up with TRBD1. Germline V gene sequence: CDR1 MDHEN, CDR2 SYDVKM. With V trimmed by 5 bases and J by 6 bases, 12 bases remained unmatched. The CDR3 has 16 amino acids.

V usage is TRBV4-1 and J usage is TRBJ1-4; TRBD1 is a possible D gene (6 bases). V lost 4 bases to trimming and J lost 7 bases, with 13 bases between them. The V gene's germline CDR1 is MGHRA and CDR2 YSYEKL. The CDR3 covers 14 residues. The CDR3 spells CASSLTGSGEKLFF. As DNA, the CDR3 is TGCGCCAGCAGCCTTACAGGGTCGGGTGAAAAACTGTTTTTT.

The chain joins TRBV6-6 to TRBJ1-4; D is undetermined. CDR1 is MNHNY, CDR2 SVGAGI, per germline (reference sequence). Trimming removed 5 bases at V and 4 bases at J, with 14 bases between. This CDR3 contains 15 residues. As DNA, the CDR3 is TGTGCCAGCAGTCACACGGGTTATTATAATGAAAAACTGTTTTTT. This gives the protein CASSHTGYYNEKLFF.

The DNA of the CDR3 is TGTGCCAGCAGCCGGACGGAGAAACTGTTTTTT. This gives the protein CASSRTEKLFF. This sequence joins TRBV7-9 and TRBJ1-4; D call uncertain. V lost 5 bases and J 11 bases, leaving 9 bases between the germline ends. Germline V CDR1 and CDR2: SEHNR, FQNEAQ (reference sequence). The CDR3 runs 11 residues. The entire variable domain, with the rest obtained from reference TRBV7-9 and TRBJ1-4, is as follows: DTGVSQNPRHKITKRGQNVTFRCDPISEHNRLYWYRQTLGQGPEFLTYFQNEAQLEKSRLLSDRFSAERPKGSFSTLEIQRTEQGDSAMYLCASSRTEKLFFGSGTQLSVL.

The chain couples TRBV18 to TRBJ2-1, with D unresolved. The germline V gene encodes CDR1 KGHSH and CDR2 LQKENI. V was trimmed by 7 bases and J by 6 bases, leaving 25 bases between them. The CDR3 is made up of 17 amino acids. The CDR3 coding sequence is TGTGCCAGCTTGGAGAATAGACGGTTTGGGGTTTCCAATGAGCAGTTCTTC. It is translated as CASLENRRFGVSNEQFF.

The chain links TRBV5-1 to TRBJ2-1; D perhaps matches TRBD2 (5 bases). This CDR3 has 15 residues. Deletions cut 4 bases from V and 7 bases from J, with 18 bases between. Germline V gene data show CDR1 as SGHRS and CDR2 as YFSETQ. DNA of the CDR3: TGCGCCAGCAGCCGGTTGGAGGACGGGAAGAATGAGCAGTTCTTC. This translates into CASSRLEDGKNEQFF.

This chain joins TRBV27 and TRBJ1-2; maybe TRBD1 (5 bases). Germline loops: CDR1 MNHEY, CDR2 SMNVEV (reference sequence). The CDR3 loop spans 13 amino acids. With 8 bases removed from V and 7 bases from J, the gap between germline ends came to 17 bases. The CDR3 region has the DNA TGTGCCAGCTCCCCGGGGGAGTGGGGTGGCTACACCTTC. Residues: CASSPGEWGGYTF.

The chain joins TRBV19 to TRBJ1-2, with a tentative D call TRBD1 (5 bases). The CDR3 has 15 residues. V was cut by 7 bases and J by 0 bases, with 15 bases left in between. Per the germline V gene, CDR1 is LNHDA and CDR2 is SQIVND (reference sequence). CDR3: CASTWEHRTNYGYTF. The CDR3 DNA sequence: TGTGCCAGTACTTGGGAGCACAGGACTAACTATGGCTACACCTTC.

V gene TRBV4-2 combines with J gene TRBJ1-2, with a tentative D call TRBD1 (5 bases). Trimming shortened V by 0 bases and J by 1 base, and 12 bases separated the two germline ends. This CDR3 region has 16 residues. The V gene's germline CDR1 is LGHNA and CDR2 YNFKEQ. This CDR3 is CASSQDDRLDNYGYTF. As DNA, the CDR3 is TGTGCCAGCAGCCAAGATGACAGACTAGATAACTATGGCTACACCTTC.

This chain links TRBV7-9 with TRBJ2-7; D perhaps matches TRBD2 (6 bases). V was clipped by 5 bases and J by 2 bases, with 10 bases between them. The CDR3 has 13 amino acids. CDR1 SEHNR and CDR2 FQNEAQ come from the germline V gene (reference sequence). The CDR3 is CASSPGETYEQYF. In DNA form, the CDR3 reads TGTGCCAGCAGCCCGGGGGAAACCTACGAGCAGTACTTC.

DNA of the CDR3: TGTGCCAGCAGTTACGGCGGGACAGGGGATTCACCCCTCCACTTT. It translates to CASSYGGTGDSPLHF. The chain carries TRBV6-5 and TRBJ1-6; 10 bases line up with TRBD1. Germline CDR1 is MNHEY and CDR2 is SVGAGI. The ends lost 2 bases at V and 8 bases at J; junction bases unmatched: 3. The CDR3 runs to 15 residues.

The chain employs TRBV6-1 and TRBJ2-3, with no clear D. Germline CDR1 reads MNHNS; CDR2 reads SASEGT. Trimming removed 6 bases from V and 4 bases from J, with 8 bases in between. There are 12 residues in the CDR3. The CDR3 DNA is TGTGCCAGCAGGGCCCAGGCAGATACGCAGTATTTT. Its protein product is CASRAQADTQYF.

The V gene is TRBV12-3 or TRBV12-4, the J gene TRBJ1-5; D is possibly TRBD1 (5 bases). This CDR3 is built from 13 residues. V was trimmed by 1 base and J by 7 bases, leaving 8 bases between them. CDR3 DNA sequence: TGTGCCAGCAGTTTAGGGGGCTGGCAGCCCCAGCATTTT. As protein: CASSLGGWQPQHF.

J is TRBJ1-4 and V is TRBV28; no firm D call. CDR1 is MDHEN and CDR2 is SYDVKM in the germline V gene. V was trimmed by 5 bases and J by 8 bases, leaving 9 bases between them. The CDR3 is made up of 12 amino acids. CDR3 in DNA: TGTGCCAGCAGTCCCTTCGGGGAAAAACTGTTTTTT. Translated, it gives CASSPFGEKLFF.

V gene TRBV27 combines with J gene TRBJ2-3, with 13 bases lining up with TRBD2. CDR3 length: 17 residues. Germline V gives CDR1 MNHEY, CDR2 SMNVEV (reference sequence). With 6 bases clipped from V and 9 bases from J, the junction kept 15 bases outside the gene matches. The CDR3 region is CASSPTRLLAGGETQYF. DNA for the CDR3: TGTGCCAGCAGCCCAACTCGCCTACTAGCGGGGGGGGAGACGCAGTATTTT.

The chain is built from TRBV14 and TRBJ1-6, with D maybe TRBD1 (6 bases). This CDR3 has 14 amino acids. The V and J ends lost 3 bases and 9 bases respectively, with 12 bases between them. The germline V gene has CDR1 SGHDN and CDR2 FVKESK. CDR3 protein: CASSQVGGGSPLHF. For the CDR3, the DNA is TGTGCCAGCAGCCAGGTAGGGGGGGGTTCACCCCTCCACTTT.

Written as DNA, the CDR3 is TGTGCCAGTAGTCCCCCAGGGAGATCACCCCTCCACTTT. Translation gives CASSPPGRSPLHF. The chain uses TRBV19 and TRBJ1-6; D is perhaps TRBD1 (5 bases). The germline V gene has CDR1 LNHDA and CDR2 SQIVND (reference sequence). Trimming removed 5 bases from V and 10 bases from J, with 12 bases in between. This CDR3 is 13 amino acids long.